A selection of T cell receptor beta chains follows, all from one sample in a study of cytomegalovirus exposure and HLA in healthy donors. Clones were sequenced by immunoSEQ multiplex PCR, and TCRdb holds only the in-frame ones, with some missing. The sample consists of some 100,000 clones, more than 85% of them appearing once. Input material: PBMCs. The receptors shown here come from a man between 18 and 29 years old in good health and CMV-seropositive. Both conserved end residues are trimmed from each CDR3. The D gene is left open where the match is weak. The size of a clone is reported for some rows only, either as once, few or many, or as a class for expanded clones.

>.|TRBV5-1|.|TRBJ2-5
ASSLDGLVKETQY
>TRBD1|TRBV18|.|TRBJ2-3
ASSDRVTDTQY
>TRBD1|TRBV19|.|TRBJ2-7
ASSIQGASYEQY
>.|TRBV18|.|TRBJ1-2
ASSPIGRGSHGYT
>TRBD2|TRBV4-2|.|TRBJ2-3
ASSPRGGDTQY
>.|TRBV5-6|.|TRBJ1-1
ASSLRGFEAF
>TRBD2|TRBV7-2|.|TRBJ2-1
ASSLFGGGREQF
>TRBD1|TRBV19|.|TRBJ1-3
ASSNHRTGGNTIY
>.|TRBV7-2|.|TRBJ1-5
ASSPDILFNQPQH
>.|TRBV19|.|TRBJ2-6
ASSISGSGYSGANVLT
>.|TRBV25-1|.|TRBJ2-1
SELREQF
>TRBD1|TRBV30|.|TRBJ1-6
AWSETGENSPLH
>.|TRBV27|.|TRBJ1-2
ASTLYGVGGAPNYGYT
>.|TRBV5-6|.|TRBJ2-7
ASSLVSSAGGLYEQY
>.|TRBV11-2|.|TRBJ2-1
ASSLQGSNNEQF
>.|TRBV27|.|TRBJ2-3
ASSQDGGSPRLGTQY
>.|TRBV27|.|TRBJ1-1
ASSLRTYIGAPNTEAF
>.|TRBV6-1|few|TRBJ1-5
ASRAGPYSNQPQH
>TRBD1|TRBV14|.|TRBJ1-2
ASSQVWGRTGLEDGYT
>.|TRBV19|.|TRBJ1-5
ASTTVRERNQPQH
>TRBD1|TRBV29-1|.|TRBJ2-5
SVLQGAETQY
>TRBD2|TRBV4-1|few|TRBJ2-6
ASSQTSGSGANVLT
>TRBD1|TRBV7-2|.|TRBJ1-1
ASSPQTGPHAF
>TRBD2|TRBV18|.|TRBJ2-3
ASSPRPGLAGATSTDTQY
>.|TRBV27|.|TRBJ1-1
ASRLRGKDTEAF
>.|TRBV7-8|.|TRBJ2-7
ASQGRGYEQY
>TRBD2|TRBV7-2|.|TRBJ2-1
ASSLEGGGASEQF
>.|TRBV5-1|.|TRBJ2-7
ASSLDNTDYEQY
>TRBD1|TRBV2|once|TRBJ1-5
ASRRRDRVNQPQH
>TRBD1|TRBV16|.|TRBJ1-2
ASSPPGQGSYGYT
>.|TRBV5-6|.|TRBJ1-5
ASSLGRNPQRLNQPQH
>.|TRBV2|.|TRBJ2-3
ASSLGREVNTQY
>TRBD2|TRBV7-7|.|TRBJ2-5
ASGRGEQETQY